The present entry profiles one T cell receptor (beta chain) with its context. The antigen is unknown. The germline V and J ends were trimmed by 0 bases and 3 bases, with 10 bases remaining between them. The CDR3 runs 15 residues. Looked up from germline, CDR1 is SGHVS and CDR2 is FQNEAQ. The sample originates from a study of cytomegalovirus exposure and HLA in healthy donors. Study-wide results and caveats: Because they were indistinguishable, some V segments, including TRBV6-2 and TRBV6-3, were excluded. Most subjects' HLA-A and HLA-B alleles were reportedly predicted from TCR beta sequences.

The PCR ran on 60 Vbeta and 13 Jbeta primers. Authors' processing steps: Approximately 10 million shared chains were among some 75 million unique TCR beta chains counted in a later analysis. Produced via immunoSEQ multiplex PCR; TCRdb's table is partial and in-frame only. V and J calls and clone size are those listed in that table; D and trimming were worked out from the DNA. Counted here are under 150,000 clones, around 80% occurring once; the ten biggest clones make up roughly 2.7%. This receptor was identified in a man between 50 and 59 years old in good health and CMV-seronegative. The J gene is TRBJ2-3, the V gene TRBV7-8, with a weak D call TRBD1 (5 bases). Sequencing was carried out using PBMCs. CDR3 sequence reads: CASSLAQGRTDTQYF. The CDR3 nucleotides read TGTGCCAGCAGCTTAGCGCAGGGTAGGACAGATACGCAGTATTTT. Based on the CDR3 plus reference TRBV7-8 and TRBJ2-3, the full variable domain is GAGVSQSPRYKVAKRGQDVALRCDPISGHVSLFWYQQALGQGPEFLTYFQNEAQLDKSGLPSDRFFAERPEGSVSTLKIQRTQQEDSAVYLCASSLAQGRTDTQYFGPGTRLTVL.